This T cell receptor beta chain is drawn from a study of shared clonotypes between healthy human individuals. The protocol was immunoSEQ multiplex PCR, while the TCRdb copy is restricted to in-frame clones and leaves out a portion. The sample contains around 500,000 clones, about 85% of which appear only once. The J segment lost 2 bases and the V segment lost 5 bases, leaving 8 bases of the junction unmatched. The CDR3 runs to 15 residues. CDR1 is GTSNPN, CDR2 SVGIG, per germline (reference sequence). This clonotype originated in a woman in her forties in good health. Some clones in this sample may be carry-over from other donors' samples. Sequenced sample: PBMCs. This chain uses TRBV30 with TRBJ2-7; TRBD2 agrees at 11 bases. The CDR3 sequence: CAWDSGTSGPYEQYF. The CDR3, as DNA: TGTGCCTGGGATTCCGGGACTAGCGGTCCCTACGAGCAGTACTTC.